This passage covers 9 T cell receptor beta chains from one sample sequenced in a study of blood T cell repertoires in COVID-19. The protocol was immunoSEQ multiplex PCR, while the TCRdb copy is restricted to in-frame clones and leaves out a portion. The table shows more than 250,000 clones, with around 87% occurring only once. Source material: peripheral blood. All receptors come from a man aged 50 to 60 with active or convalescent COVID-19.

The rearrangement joins TRBV28 to TRBJ1-5; D is perhaps TRBD1 (6 bases). The germline gives CDR1 MDHEN, CDR2 SYDVKM. Trimming removed 8 bases at V and 2 bases at J, with 22 bases between. The CDR3 runs 17 residues. The CDR3 loop reads CASSVSGTITGNQPQHF. Written as DNA, the CDR3 is TGTGCCAGCTCCGTTTCGGGGACAATTACGGGCAATCAGCCCCAGCATTTT.

This chain links TRBV5-6 with TRBJ2-7; 8 bases align to TRBD1. The CDR3 covers 14 residues. The trim removed 3 bases at V and 5 bases at J, leaving 7 bases unmatched. CDR1 and CDR2 (germline): SGHDT, YYEEEE. For the CDR3, the DNA is TGTGCCAGCAGCTGGACAGGGCCCAAGGACGAGCAGTACTTC. Translated, it gives CASSWTGPKDEQYF.

This sequence joins TRBV6-6 and TRBJ2-1, with 14 bases lining up with TRBD2. Germline assignment: CDR1 MNHNY and CDR2 SVGAGI (reference sequence). With V trimmed by 5 bases and J by 9 bases, 12 bases remained unmatched. The CDR3 is 17 residues long. This CDR3 reads CASSQSAGTSGRREQFF. The DNA for the CDR3 is TGTGCCAGCAGTCAATCCGCCGGGACTAGCGGGAGACGTGAGCAGTTCTTC.

V usage is TRBV11-2 and J usage is TRBJ1-2, with 8 bases aligning to TRBD1. Trimming at V came to 7 bases and at J to 4 bases, leaving 8 bases not matched to a gene. The CDR3 has 14 amino acids. Germline loops: CDR1 SGHAT, CDR2 FQNNGV. This CDR3 reads CASNPGGQVYGYTF. In DNA, the CDR3 is TGTGCCAGCAACCCAGGGGGCCAGGTCTATGGCTACACCTTC.

The chain employs TRBV28 and TRBJ2-3; D might be TRBD2 (6 bases). The CDR3 is 16 amino acids. V was clipped by 3 bases and J by 1 base, with 14 bases between them. CDR1 is MDHEN, CDR2 SYDVKM, per germline. The CDR3 region has the DNA TGTGCCAGCAGTTTGAATACGGGAGAGGGCACAGATACGCAGTATTTT. Translation: CASSLNTGEGTDTQYF.

The rearrangement uses TRBV19 and TRBJ2-7; the match to TRBD1 covers 10 bases. The V gene's germline CDR1 is LNHDA and CDR2 SQIVND (reference sequence). V lost 6 bases and J lost 0; bases outside the gene matches: 8. There are 16 residues in the CDR3. The CDR3 is CASSLAGTGASYEQYF. CDR3 bases: TGTGCCAGTAGCTTGGCCGGGACAGGGGCCTCCTACGAGCAGTACTTC.

In the case of this clone: Its ends do not fully match the called genes, so a read error is possible. The chain couples TRBV7-7 to TRBJ2-3; D not certain. The germline CDR1 and CDR2 sequences are SSHAT and FNYEAQ (reference sequence). The CDR3 length is 13 residues. The CDR3 protein is CASSSSFGDTQYF. CDR3 nucleotide sequence: TGTGCTAGCAGCTCATCCTTCGGGGATACGCAGTATTTT.

This sequence joins TRBV11-2 and TRBJ2-7; TRBD2 matches at 9 bases. With 3 bases clipped from V and 2 bases from J, the junction kept 8 bases outside the gene matches. This CDR3 is 16 amino acids long. Germline V gene data show CDR1 as SGHAT and CDR2 as FQNNGV. The CDR3 DNA reads as TGTGCCAGCAGCTTTAAACCTAGCGGGATCCCCTACGAGCAGTACTTC. It encodes CASSFKPSGIPYEQYF.

The chain joins TRBV12-2 to TRBJ1-5; the DNA was not compared with TRBD1, the D call given in the table. TRBV12-2 is marked as a pseudogene. The CDR3 is 18 amino acids. The CDR3 DNA sequence: TGTGCAAGTCGCTTAGGCATTAGGGGGCGAGAGGGCAATCAGCCCCAGCATTTT. It is translated as CASRLGIRGREGNQPQHF.